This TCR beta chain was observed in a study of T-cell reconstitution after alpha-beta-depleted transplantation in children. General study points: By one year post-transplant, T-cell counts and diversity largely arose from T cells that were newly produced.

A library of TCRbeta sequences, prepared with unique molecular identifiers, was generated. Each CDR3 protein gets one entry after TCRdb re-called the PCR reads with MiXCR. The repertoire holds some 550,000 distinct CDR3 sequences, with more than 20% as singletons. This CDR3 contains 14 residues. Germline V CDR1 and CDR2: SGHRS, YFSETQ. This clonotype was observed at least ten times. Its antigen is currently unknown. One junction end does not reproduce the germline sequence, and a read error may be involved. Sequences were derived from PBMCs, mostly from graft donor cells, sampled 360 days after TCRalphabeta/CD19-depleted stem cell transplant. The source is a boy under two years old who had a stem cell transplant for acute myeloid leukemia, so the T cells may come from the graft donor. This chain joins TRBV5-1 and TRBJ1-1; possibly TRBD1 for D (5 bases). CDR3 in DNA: TGTGCCAGCAGCTTAAGGCAGGGGAACACTGAAGCTTTCTTT. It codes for CASSLRQGNTEAFF.